The present TCR beta chain was sequenced within a study of blood T cell repertoires in COVID-19. For the study at large: Sample material is recorded as cDNA or gDNA derived from T cells, B-cell-depleted T cells, or PBMCs.

There are 13 residues in the CDR3. V was clipped by 6 bases and J by 4 bases, with 10 bases between them. Germline CDR1 MNHEY, CDR2 SVGAGI. Authors' methods: Using reference gene primer amplification, nucleated cell counts were estimated. The protocol was immunoSEQ multiplex PCR, while the TCRdb copy is restricted to in-frame clones and leaves out a portion. V and J calls and clone size come straight from that table; D and trimming were deduced from the DNA. The table records 300,000 to 400,000 clones, approximately 83% of them present only once. This clone was seen once. Clinical histories supplied by participants themselves formed the basis of cohort assignment.

This chain links TRBV6-5 with TRBJ2-1; D gene ambiguous. The sequenced sample consisted of PBMCs or T cells enriched from blood (not recorded which). The receptor comes from a middle-aged woman with acute COVID-19. CDR3 loop: CASRTTVYNEQFF. In DNA form, the CDR3 reads TGTGCCAGCAGGACGACTGTATACAATGAGCAGTTCTTC.